These T cell receptor beta chains were read from a single sample in a study of T-cell reconstitution after alpha-beta-depleted transplantation in children. MiXCR, applied by TCRdb to the PCR reads, yields one record per CDR3 protein. The data contain hundreds of thousands of distinct CDR3 sequences, around 16% of them singletons. The sample was PBMCs from the stem cell graft donor, taken from the stem cell graft. The receptors here all came from a human donor who donated a stem cell graft to a child with acute myeloid leukemia. CDR3s include the opening cysteine and the closing phenylalanine or tryptophan.

TRBV27 | CASSLSLAGNTDTQYF
TRBV10-3 | CATGQDTWTATNEKLFF
TRBV7-2 | CASSPRQGSVYEQYF
TRBV5-1 | CASSLTSRSSYNSPLHF
TRBV5-1 | CASLETGSSYNEQFF
TRBV5-1 | CASSFTSGGTTDTQYF
TRBV20-1 | CRAPGGVYGYTF
TRBV12-3/TRBV12-4 | CASSFFAGSYEQYF
TRBV20-1 | CSATGTSGAYSYEQYF
TRBV20-1 | CSARDPRSYEQYF
TRBV7-9 | CASSFERGGHNEQFF
TRBV5-6 | CASSADWTSPNF
TRBV12-3/TRBV12-4 | CASSLWGQGASPLHF